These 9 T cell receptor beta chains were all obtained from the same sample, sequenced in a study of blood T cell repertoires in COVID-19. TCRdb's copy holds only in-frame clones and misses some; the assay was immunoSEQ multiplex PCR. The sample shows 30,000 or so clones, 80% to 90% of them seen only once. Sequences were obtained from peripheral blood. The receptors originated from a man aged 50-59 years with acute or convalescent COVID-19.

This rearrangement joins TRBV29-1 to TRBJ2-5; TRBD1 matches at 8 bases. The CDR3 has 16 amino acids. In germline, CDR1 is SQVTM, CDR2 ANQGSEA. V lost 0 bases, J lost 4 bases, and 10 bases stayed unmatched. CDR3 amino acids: CSVEEDRVSSGETQYF. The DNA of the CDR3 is TGCAGCGTTGAAGAGGACAGGGTTTCATCGGGAGAGACCCAGTACTTC.

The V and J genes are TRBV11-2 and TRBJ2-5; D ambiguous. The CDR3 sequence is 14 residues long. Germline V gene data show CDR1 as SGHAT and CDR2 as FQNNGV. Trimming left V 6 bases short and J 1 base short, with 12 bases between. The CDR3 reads CASSSVRLQETQYF. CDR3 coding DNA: TGTGCCAGCAGTTCCGTGAGGCTCCAAGAGACCCAGTACTTC. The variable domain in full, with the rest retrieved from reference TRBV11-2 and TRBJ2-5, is EAGVAQSPRYKIIEKRQSVAFWCNPISGHATLYWYQQILGQGPKLLIQFQNNGVVDDSQLPKDRFSAERLKGVDSTLKIQPAKLEDSAVYLCASSSVRLQETQYFGPGTRLLVL.

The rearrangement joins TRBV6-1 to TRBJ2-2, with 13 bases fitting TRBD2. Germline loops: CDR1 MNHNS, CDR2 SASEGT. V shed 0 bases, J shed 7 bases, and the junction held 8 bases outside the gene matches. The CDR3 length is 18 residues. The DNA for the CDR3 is TGTGCCAGCAGTGAAGCTTCCGGACTAGCGGGAGTGAACGGGGAGCTGTTTTTT. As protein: CASSEASGLAGVNGELFF.

CDR3 DNA: TGTGCCAGCAGCCGACAGAGTAATTCACCCCTCCACTTT. Amino acids: CASSRQSNSPLHF. The chain employs TRBV6-5 and TRBJ1-6; D possibly corresponds to TRBD1 (5 bases). Germline-derived CDR1 and CDR2 are MNHEY and SVGAGI. The CDR3 runs 13 residues. Trimming took off 6 bases at V and 6 bases at J, with 9 bases between the two ends.

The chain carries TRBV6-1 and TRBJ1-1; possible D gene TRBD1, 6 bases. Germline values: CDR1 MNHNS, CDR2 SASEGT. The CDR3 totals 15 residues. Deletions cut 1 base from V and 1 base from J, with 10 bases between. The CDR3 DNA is TGTGCCAGCAGTGAAGGAGGACAGTGGAACACTGAAGCTTTCTTT. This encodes CASSEGGQWNTEAFF.

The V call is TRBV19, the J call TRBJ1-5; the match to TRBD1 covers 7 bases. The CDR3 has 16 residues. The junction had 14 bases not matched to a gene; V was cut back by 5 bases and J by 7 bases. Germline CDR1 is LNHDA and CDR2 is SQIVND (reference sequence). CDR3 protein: CASSWTGRGKKQPQHF. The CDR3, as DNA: TGTGCCAGTAGTTGGACAGGTCGGGGTAAAAAACAGCCCCAGCATTTT.

CDR3 region: CASSGAYNQPQHF. CDR3 coding DNA: TGTGCCAGCAGTGGGGCCTACAATCAGCCCCAGCATTTT. The genes are TRBV27 and TRBJ1-5, with D maybe TRBD1 (5 bases). The CDR3 is made up of 13 amino acids. CDR1 is MNHEY, CDR2 SMNVEV, per germline (reference sequence). Trimming left V 5 bases short and J 3 bases short, with 8 bases between.

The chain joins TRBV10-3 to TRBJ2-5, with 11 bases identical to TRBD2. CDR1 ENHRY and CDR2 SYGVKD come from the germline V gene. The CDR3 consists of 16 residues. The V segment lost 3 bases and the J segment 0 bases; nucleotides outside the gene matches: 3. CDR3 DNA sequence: TGTGCCATCAGTGAAATAGCGGGAGGGAACCAAGAGACCCAGTACTTC. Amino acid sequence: CAISEIAGGNQETQYF.

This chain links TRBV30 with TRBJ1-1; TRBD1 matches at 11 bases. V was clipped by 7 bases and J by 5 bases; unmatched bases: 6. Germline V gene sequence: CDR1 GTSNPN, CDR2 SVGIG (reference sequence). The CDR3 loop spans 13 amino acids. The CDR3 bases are TGTGCCTCGTCTGGGACAGGGGGGACTGAAGCTTTCTTT. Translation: CASSGTGGTEAFF.